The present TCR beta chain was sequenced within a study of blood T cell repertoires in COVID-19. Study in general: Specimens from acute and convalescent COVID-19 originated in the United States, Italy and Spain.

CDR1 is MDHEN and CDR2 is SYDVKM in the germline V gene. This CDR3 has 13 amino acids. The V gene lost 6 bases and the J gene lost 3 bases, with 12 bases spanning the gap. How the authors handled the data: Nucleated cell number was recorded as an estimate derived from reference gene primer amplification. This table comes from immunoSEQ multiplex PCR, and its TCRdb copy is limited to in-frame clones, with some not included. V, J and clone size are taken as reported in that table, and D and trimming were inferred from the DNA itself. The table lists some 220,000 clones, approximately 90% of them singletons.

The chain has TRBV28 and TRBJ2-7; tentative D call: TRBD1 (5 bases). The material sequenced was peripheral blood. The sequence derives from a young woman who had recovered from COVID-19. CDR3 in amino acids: CASSPGQNYEQYF. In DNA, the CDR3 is TGTGCCAGCAGCCCCGGACAAAACTACGAGCAGTACTTC.